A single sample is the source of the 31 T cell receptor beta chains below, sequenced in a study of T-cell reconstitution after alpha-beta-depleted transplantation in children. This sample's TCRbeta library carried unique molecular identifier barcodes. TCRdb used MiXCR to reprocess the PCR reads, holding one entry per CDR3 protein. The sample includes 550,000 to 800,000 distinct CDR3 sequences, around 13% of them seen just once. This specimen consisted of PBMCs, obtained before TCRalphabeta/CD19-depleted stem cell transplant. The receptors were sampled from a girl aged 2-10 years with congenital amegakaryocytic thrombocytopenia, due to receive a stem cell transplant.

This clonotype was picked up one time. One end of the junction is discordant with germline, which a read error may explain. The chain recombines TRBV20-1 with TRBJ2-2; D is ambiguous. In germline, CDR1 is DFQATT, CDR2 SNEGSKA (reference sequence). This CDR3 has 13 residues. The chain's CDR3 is CSANGFGIGELFF. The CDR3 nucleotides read TGTAGTGCTAACGGCTTCGGCATCGGGGAGCTGTTTTTT.

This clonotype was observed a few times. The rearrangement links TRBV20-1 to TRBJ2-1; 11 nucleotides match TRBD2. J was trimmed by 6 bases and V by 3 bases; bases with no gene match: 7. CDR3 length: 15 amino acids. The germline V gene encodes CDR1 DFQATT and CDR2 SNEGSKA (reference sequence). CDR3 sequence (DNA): TGCAGTGCTAGCAAGAGGGGACTAGCGGCCAATGAGCAGTTCTTC. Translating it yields CSASKRGLAANEQFF.

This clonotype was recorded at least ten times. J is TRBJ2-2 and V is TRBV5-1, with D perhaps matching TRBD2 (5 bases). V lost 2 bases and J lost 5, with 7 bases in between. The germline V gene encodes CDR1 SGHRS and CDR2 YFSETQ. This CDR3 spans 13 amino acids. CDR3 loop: CASSFSGTGELFF. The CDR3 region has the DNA TGCGCCAGCAGCTTTTCGGGGACCGGGGAGCTGTTTTTT.

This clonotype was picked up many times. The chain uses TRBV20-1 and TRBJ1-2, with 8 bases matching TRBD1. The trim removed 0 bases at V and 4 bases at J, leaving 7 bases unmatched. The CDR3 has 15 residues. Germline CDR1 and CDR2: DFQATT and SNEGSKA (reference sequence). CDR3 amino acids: CSARDGPGGLYGYTF. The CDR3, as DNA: TGCAGTGCTAGAGATGGGCCAGGGGGCCTCTATGGCTACACCTTC.

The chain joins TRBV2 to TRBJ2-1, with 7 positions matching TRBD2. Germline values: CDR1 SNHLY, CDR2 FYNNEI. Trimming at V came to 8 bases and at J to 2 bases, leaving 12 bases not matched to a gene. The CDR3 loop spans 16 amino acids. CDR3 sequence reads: CASGRSGSGAYNEQFF. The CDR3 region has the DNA TGTGCCAGCGGTCGCTCGGGGAGCGGGGCCTACAATGAGCAGTTCTTC.

CDR3 amino acids: CASRRELRGGELFF. The CDR3 DNA is TGCGCCAGCAGGAGGGAACTGAGGGGCGGGGAGCTGTTTTTT. The V gene is TRBV10-2, the J gene TRBJ2-2; D assignment may be TRBD1 or TRBD2 (5 bases each). CDR3 length: 14 residues. Germline loops: CDR1 WSHSY, CDR2 SAAADI. V dropped 6 bases and J dropped 7 bases, with 15 bases sitting between them.

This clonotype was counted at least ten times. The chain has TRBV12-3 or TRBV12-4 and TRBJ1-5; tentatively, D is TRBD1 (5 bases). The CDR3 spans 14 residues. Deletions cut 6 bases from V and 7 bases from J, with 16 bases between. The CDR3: CASSPSGTRQPQHF. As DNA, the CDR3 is TGTGCCAGCAGCCCCTCTGGGACGAGACAGCCCCAGCATTTT.

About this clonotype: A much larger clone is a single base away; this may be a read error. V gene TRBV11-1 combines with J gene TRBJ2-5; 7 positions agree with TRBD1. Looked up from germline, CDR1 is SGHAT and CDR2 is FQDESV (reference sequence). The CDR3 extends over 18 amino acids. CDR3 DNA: TGTGCCAGCAGTAGTACAAAAATGACAGGGTCCTCCCAAGAGACCCAGTGCTTC. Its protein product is CASSSTKMTGSSQETQCF.

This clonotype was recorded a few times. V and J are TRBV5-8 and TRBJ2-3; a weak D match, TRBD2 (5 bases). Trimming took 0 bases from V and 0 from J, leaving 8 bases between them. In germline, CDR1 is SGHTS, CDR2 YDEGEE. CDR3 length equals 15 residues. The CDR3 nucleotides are TGTGCCAGCAGCTTGGCGACGGGGAGCACAGATACGCAGTATTTT. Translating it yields CASSLATGSTDTQYF.

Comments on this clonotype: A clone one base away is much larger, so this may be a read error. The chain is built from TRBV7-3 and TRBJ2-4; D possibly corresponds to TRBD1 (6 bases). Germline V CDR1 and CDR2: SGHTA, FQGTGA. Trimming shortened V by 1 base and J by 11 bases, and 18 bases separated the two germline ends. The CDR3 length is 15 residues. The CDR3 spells CASSLSGQPGHFQYF. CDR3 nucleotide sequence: TGTGCCAGCAGCTTAAGTGGTCAGCCGGGACACTTTCAGTACTTC.

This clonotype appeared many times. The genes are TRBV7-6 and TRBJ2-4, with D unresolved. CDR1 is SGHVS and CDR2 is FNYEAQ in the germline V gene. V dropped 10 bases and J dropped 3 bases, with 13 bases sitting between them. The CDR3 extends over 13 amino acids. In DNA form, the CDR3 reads TGTGCCAACTTTGTTAACGGCAAAAACATTCAGTACTTC. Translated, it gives CANFVNGKNIQYF.

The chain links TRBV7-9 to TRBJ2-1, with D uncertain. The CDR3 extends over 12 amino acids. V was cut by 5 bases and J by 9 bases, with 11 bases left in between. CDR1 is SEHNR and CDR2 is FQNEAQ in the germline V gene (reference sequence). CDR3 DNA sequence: TGTGCCAGCAGCCCCCGGGTGGGTGAGCAGTTCTTC. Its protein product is CASSPRVGEQFF. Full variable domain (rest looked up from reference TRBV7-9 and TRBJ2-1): DTGVSQNPRHKITKRGQNVTFRCDPISEHNRLYWYRQTLGQGPEFLTYFQNEAQLEKSRLLSDRFSAERPKGSFSTLEIQRTEQGDSAMYLCASSPRVGEQFFGPGTRLTVL.

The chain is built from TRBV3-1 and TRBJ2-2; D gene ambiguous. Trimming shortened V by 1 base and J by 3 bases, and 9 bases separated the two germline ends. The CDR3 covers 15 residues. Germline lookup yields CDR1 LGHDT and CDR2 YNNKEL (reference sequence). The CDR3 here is CASSQAVSHTGELFF. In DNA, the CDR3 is TGTGCCAGCAGCCAAGCGGTTAGTCACACCGGGGAGCTGTTTTTT.

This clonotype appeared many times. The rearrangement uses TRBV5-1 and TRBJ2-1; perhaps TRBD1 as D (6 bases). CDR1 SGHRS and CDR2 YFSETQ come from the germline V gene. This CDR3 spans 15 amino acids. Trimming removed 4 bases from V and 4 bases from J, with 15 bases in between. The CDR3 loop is CASSLTGYEYNEQFF. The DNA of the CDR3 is TGCGCCAGCAGCCTGACAGGTTATGAATACAATGAGCAGTTCTTC.

The CDR3 sequence: CASSIVGSGANVLTF. CDR3 DNA sequence: TGTGCCAGCAGCATCGTCGGATCTGGGGCCAACGTCCTGACTTTC. V and J are TRBV12-3 or TRBV12-4 and TRBJ2-6; D gene unclear. The CDR3 has 15 residues. V was clipped by 6 bases and J by 1 base, with 10 bases between them.

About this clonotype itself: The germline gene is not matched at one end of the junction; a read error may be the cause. CDR3 residues: CARSHSGLAGGYNEQFF. CDR3 DNA sequence: TGCGCCCGCAGCCACAGCGGACTAGCGGGAGGGTACAATGAGCAGTTCTTC. The rearrangement uses TRBV5-1 and TRBJ2-1, with 15 bases identical to TRBD2. This CDR3 is built from 17 residues. CDR1 is SGHRS and CDR2 is YFSETQ in the germline V gene.

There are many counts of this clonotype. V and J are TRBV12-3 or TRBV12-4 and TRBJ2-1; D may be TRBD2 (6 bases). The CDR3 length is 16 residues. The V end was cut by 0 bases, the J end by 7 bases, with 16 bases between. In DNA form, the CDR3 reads TGTGCCAGCAGTTTAGCGCTCTCGGGGGTTCAGAATGAGCAGTTCTTC. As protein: CASSLALSGVQNEQFF.

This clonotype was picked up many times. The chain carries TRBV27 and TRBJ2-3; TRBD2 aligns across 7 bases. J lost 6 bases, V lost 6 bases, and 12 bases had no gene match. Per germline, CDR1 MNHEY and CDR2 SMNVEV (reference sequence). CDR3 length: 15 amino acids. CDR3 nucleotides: TGTGCCAGCAGCCGAGGGACTACCTATATGGATACGCAGTATTTT. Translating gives CASSRGTTYMDTQYF.

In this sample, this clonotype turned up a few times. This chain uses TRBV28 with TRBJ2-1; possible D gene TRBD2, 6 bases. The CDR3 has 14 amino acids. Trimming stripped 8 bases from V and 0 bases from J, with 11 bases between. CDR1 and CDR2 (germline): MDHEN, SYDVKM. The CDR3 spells CASGASDSYNEQFF. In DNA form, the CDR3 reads TGTGCCAGCGGTGCTAGCGACTCCTACAATGAGCAGTTCTTC.

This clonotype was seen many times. The CDR3 loop is CASSQDSLEQYF. CDR3 nucleotides: TGTGCCAGCAGCCAAGACTCCCTCGAGCAGTACTTC. The J gene is TRBJ2-7, the V gene TRBV12-3 or TRBV12-4; no clear D gene. This CDR3 contains 12 residues. With 6 bases removed from V and 6 bases from J, the gap between germline ends came to 12 bases.

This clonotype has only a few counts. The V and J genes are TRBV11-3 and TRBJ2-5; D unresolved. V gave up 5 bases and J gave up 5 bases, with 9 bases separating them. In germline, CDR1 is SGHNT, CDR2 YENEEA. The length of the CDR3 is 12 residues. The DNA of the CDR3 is TGTGCCAGCAGCCAAATGGGGGAGACCCAGTACTTC. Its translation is CASSQMGETQYF.

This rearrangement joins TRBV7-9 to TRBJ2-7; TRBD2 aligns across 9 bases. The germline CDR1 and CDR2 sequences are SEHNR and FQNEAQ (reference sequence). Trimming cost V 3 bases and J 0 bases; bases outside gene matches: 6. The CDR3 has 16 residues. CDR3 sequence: CASSFQREAISYEQYF. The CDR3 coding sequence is TGTGCCAGCAGCTTCCAGCGGGAGGCCATCTCCTACGAGCAGTACTTC.

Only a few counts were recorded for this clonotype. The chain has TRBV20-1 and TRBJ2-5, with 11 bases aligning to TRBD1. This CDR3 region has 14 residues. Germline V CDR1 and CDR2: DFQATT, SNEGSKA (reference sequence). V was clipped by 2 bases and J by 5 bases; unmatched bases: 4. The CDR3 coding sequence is TGCAGTGCTAGAAGGGACAGGGGGATGGAGACCCAGTACTTC. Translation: CSARRDRGMETQYF.

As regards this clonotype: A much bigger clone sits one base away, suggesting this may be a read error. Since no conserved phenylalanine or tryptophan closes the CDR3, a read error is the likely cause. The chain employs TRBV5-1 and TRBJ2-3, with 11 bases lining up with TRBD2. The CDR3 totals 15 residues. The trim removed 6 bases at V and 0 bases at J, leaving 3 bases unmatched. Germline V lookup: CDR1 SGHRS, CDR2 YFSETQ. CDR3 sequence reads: CASTRTSGSTDTQYL. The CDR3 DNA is TGCGCCAGCACCAGGACTAGCGGGAGCACAGATACGCAGTATCTT.

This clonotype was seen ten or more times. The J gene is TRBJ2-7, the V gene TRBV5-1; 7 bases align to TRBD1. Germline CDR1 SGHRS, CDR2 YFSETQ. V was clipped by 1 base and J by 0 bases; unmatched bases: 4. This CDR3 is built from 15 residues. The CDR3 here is CASSLWDRGSYEQYF. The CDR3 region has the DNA TGCGCCAGCAGCTTGTGGGACAGAGGCTCCTACGAGCAGTACTTC.

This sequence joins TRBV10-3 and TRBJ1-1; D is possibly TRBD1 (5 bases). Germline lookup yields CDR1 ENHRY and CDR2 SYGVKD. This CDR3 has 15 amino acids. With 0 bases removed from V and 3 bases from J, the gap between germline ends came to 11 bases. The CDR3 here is CAISESRTGDTEAFF. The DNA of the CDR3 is TGTGCCATCAGTGAGTCACGGACGGGGGACACTGAAGCTTTCTTT.

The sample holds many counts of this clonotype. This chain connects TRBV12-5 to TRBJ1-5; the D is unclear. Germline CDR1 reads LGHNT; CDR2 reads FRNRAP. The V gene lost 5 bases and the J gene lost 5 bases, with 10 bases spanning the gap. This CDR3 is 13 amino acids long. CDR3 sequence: CASGAMGDQPQHF. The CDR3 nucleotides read TGTGCTAGTGGTGCCATGGGTGATCAGCCCCAGCATTTT.

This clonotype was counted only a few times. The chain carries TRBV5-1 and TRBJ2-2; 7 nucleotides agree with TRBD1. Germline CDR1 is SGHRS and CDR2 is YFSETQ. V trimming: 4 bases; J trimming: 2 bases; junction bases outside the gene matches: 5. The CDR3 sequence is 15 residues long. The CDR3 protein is CASSPGQINTGELFF. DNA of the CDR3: TGCGCCAGCAGCCCGGGACAGATTAACACCGGGGAGCTGTTTTTT.

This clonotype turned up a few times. CDR3 nucleotides: TGTGCCAGCAGCTTGTCTTCGGGAGGAGATACGCAGTATTTT. This encodes CASSLSSGGDTQYF. This rearrangement joins TRBV5-6 to TRBJ2-3; TRBD2 matches 7 bases. V gave up 1 base and J gave up 5 bases; unmatched junction bases: 4. Germline V gives CDR1 SGHDT, CDR2 YYEEEE. This CDR3 is built from 14 residues.

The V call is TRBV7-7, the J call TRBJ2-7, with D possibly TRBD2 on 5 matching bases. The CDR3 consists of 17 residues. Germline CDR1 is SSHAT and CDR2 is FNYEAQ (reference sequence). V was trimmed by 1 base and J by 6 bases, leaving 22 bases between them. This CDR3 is CASSLGDSRRIVLEQYF. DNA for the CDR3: TGTGCCAGCAGCTTAGGTGATAGCAGGAGGATCGTTCTCGAGCAGTACTTC.

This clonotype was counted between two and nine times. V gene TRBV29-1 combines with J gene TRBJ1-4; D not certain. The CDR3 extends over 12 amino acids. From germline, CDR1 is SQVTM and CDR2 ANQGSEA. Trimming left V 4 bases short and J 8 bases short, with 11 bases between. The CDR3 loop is CSVVGSGEKLFF. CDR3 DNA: TGCAGCGTTGTAGGCTCCGGGGAAAAACTGTTTTTT.